The 7 T cell receptor beta chains presented below share a single source sample, sequenced in a study of CD8 T cells in Susac syndrome. After extraction with the RNeasy kit, about 0.45 to 1 ug of the RNA was reverse transcribed using random hexamers. Each CDR3 protein gets one entry after TCRdb re-called the immunoSEQ multiplex PCR reads with MiXCR. The data show 80,000 to 95,000 distinct CDR3 sequences, with 94% seen just once and less than 0.95% held by the top ten. The sequenced sample consisted of CD8+ T cells from PBMCs. The receptor set was obtained from a human donor with Susac syndrome.

This rearrangement joins TRBV7-9 to TRBJ1-1; the D is unclear. The germline gives CDR1 SEHNR, CDR2 FQNEAQ (reference sequence). V lost 5 bases and J lost 5, with 9 bases in between. The CDR3 spans 12 residues. CDR3 region: CASSTARTEAFF. The CDR3 DNA reads as TGTGCCAGCAGCACAGCTAGGACTGAAGCTTTCTTT.

The chain recombines TRBV4-3 with TRBJ2-3; no firm D call. The V gene lost 1 base and the J gene lost 2 bases, with 13 bases spanning the gap. The CDR3 has 16 residues. Germline CDR1 LGHNA, CDR2 YSLEER. CDR3 DNA: TGCGCCAGCAGCCAAGGGCCCGGTACTTTCACAGATACGCAGTATTTT. This codes for CASSQGPGTFTDTQYF.

J is TRBJ2-3 and V is TRBV5-4; D is uncertain. CDR1 SGHNT and CDR2 YYREEE come from the germline V gene (reference sequence). The CDR3 runs to 14 residues. Trimming shortened V by 2 bases and J by 0 bases, and 7 bases separated the two germline ends. CDR3 amino acids: CASSLTDSTDTQYF. CDR3 bases: TGTGCCAGCAGCTTAACTGACAGCACAGATACGCAGTATTTT.

The chain links TRBV5-1 to TRBJ2-2; the D gene is possibly TRBD2 (6 bases). Looked up from germline, CDR1 is SGHRS and CDR2 is YFSETQ. Trimming removed 3 bases at V and 1 base at J, with 13 bases between. The CDR3 covers 16 residues. The CDR3 here is CASSSPEGVNTGELFF. The CDR3 DNA follows: TGCGCCAGCAGCTCTCCGGAGGGAGTGAACACCGGGGAGCTGTTTTTT.

The gene calls are TRBV20-1 and TRBJ1-2; a possible D gene is TRBD1 (6 bases). The CDR3 covers 13 residues. Trimming took off 6 bases at V and 1 base at J, with 12 bases between the two ends. Germline V CDR1 and CDR2: DFQATT, SNEGSKA (reference sequence). CDR3 loop: CSAGNRDNYGYTF. CDR3 nucleotide sequence: TGCAGTGCCGGGAACAGGGATAACTATGGCTACACCTTC.

The V call is TRBV13, the J call TRBJ1-5, with TRBD1 as a possible D gene (5 bases). The germline gives CDR1 PRHDT, CDR2 FYEKMQ (reference sequence). The CDR3 totals 15 residues. Trimming took off 4 bases at V and 2 bases at J, with 12 bases between the two ends. The CDR3 coding sequence is TGTGCCAGCAGCTCAGGGAAGGAGGGCAATCAGCCCCAGCATTTT. The encoded protein is CASSSGKEGNQPQHF. The variable domain in full, completed from reference TRBV13 and TRBJ1-5, reads AAGVIQSPRHLIKEKRETATLKCYPIPRHDTVYWYQQGPGQDPQFLISFYEKMQSDKGSIPDRFSAQQFSDYHSELNMSSLELGDSALYFCASSSGKEGNQPQHFGDGTRLSIL.

The chain has TRBV7-9 and TRBJ2-3; TRBD1 or TRBD2 may be the D gene (6 bases each). With 1 base removed from V and 7 bases from J, the gap between germline ends came to 15 bases. CDR3 length equals 15 residues. Germline lookup yields CDR1 SEHNR and CDR2 FQNEAQ (reference sequence). This CDR3 reads CASSLEGGPQNTQYF. The CDR3 DNA reads TGTGCCAGCAGCTTAGAGGGGGGCCCCCAAAATACGCAGTATTTT.